This entry describes one T cell receptor (beta chain). As yet, its antigen is unknown. The germline V gene has CDR1 KGHSH and CDR2 LQKENI. The V end was cut by 3 bases, the J end by 6 bases, with 11 bases between. The CDR3 length is 14 residues. This record comes from a study of T cell responses to AZD1222 COVID-19 vaccine. Study-level points and caveats: Mapped onto spike, vaccine-associated CD4 TCRs spanned it and were dominant at 160-218 and 743-854. It should be noted that donors were predominantly white British and more often female, and clonal diversity was possibly underestimated. Reports say nearly half of spike-specific TCRs go after unmutated variant regions.

TCRdb keeps only in-frame clones here, not all; method: immunoSEQ multiplex PCR. The table has 100,000 to 150,000 clones, around 94% seen once. The sample in question was peripheral blood, obtained on day 0 of AZD1222 vaccination. The rearrangement joins TRBV18 to TRBJ2-2; D may match TRBD1 or TRBD2 (5 bases each). The sequence was obtained from an adult in good health. In nucleotides, the CDR3 is TGTGCCAGCTCACCTCTCGGGGCTCCCGGGGAGCTGTTTTTT. It codes for CASSPLGAPGELFF. The full variable domain, with the rest looked up from reference TRBV18 and TRBJ2-2, is NAGVMQNPRHLVRRRGQEARLRCSPMKGHSHVYWYRQLPEEGLKFMVYLQKENIIDESGMPKERFSAEFPKEGPSILRIQQVVRGDSAAYFCASSPLGAPGELFFGEGSRLTVL.